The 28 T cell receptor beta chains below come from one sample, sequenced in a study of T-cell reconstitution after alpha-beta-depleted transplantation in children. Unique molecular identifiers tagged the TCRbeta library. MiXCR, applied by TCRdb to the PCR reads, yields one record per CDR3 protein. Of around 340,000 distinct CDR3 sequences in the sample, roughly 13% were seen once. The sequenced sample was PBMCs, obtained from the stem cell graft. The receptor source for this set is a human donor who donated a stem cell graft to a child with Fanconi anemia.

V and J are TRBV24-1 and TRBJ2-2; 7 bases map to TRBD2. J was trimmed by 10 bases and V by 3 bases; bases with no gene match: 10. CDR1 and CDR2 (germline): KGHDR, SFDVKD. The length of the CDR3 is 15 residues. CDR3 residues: CATSDGGVRSSELFF. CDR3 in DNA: TGTGCCACCAGTGATGGGGGGGTGAGGAGTTCGGAGCTGTTTTTT.

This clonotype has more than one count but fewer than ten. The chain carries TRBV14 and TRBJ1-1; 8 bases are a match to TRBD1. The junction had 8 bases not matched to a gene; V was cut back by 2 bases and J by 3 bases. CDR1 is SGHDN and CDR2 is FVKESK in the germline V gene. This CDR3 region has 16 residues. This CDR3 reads CASSQRQGSTYTEAFF. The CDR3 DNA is TGTGCCAGCAGCCAAAGACAGGGGTCTACGTACACTGAAGCTTTCTTT. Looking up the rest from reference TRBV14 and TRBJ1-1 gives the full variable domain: EAGVTQFPSHSVIEKGQTVTLRCDPISGHDNLYWYRRVMGKEIKFLLHFVKESKQDESGMPNNRFLAERTGGTYSTLKVQPAELEDSGVYFCASSQRQGSTYTEAFFGQGTRLTVV.

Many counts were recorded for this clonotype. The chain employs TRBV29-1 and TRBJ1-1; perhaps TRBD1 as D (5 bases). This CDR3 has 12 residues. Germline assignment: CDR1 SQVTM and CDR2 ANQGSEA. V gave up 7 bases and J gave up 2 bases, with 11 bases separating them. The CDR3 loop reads CSAGLPNTEAFF. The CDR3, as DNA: TGCAGCGCGGGGCTACCAAACACTGAAGCTTTCTTT. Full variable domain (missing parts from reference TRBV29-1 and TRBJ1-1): SAVISQKPSRDICQRGTSLTIQCQVDSQVTMMFWYRQQPGQSLTLIATANQGSEATYESGFVIDKFPISRPNLTFSTLTVSNMSPEDSSIYLCSAGLPNTEAFFGQGTRLTVV.

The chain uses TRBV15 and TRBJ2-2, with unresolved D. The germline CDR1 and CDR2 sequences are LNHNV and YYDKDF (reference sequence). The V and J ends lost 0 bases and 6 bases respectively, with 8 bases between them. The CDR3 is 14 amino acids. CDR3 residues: CATSRDPVSGELFF. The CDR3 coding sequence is TGTGCCACCAGCAGAGACCCTGTGTCCGGGGAGCTGTTTTTT.

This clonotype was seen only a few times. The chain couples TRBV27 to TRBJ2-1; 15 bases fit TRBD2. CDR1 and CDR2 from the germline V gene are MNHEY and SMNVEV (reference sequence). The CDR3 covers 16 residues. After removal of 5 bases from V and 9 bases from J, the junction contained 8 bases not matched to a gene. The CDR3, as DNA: TGTGCCAGCAGTATTCGGACTAGCGGGGGGGCGAGTGAGCAGTTCTTC. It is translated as CASSIRTSGGASEQFF.

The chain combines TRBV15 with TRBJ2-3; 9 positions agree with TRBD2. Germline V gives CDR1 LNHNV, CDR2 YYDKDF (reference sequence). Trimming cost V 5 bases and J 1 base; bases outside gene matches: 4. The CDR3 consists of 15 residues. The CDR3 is CATSVRLAGTDTQYF. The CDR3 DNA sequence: TGTGCCACCAGCGTACGACTAGCGGGCACAGATACGCAGTATTTT.

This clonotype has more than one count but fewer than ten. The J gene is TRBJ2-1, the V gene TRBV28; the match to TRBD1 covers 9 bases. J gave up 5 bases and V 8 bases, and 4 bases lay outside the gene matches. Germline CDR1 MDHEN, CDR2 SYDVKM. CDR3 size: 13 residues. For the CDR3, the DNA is TGTGCCAGCGGTTGGACAGGGGACAATGAGCAGTTCTTC. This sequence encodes CASGWTGDNEQFF.

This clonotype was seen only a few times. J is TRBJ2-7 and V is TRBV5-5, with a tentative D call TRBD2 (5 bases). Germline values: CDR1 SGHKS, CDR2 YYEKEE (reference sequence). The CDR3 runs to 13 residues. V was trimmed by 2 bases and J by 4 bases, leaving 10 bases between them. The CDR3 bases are TGTGCCAGCAGCTTATCAGGAGGTTACGAGCAGTACTTC. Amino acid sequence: CASSLSGGYEQYF. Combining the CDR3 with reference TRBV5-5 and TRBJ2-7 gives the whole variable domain DAGVTQSPTHLIKTRGQQVTLRCSPISGHKSVSWYQQVLGQGPQFIFQYYEKEERGRGNFPDRFSARQFPNYSSELNVNALLLGDSALYLCASSLSGGYEQYFGPGTRLTVT.

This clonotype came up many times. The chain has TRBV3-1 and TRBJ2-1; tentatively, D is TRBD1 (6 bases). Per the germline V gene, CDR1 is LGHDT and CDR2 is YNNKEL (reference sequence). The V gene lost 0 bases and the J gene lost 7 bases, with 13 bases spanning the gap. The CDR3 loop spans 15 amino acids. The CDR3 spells CASSQEGAFWNEQFF. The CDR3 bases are TGTGCCAGCAGCCAAGAGGGGGCGTTCTGGAATGAGCAGTTCTTC.

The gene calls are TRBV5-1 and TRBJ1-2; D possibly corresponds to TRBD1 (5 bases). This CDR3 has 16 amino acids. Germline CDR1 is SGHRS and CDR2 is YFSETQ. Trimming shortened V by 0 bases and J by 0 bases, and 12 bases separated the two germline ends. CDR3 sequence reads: CASSLAGGTANYGYTF. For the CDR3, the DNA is TGCGCCAGCAGCTTGGCCGGAGGGACCGCTAACTATGGCTACACCTTC.

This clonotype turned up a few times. CDR3 sequence reads: CASSQSVARVQAEAFF. The CDR3 DNA reads TGCGCCAGCAGCCAATCCGTCGCCAGGGTCCAGGCTGAAGCTTTCTTT. The chain links TRBV4-3 to TRBJ1-1; the D gene is possibly TRBD1 (5 bases). CDR1 is LGHNA and CDR2 is YSLEER in the germline V gene. Trimming cost V 2 bases and J 6 bases, with 19 bases left between them. This CDR3 has 16 residues.

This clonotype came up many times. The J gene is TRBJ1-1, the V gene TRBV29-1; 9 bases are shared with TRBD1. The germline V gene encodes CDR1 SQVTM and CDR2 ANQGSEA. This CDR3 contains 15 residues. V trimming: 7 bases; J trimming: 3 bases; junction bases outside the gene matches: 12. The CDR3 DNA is TGCAGCGCCGTAAAAAAACAGGGGGCTGACACTGAAGCTTTCTTT. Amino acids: CSAVKKQGADTEAFF.

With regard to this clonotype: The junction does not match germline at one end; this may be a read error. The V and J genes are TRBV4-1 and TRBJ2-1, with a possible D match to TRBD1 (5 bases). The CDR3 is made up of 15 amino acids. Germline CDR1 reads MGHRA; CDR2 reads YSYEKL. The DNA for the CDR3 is TGCGCCAGCAACCAAACAGGTCACGGCTACAATGAGCAGTTCTTC. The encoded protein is CASNQTGHGYNEQFF.

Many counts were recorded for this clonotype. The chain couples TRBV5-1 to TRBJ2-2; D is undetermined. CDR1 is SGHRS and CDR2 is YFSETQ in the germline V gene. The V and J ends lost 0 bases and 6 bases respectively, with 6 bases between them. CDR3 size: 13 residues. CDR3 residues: CASSLVSAGELFF. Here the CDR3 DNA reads TGCGCCAGCAGCTTGGTGTCGGCCGGGGAGCTGTTTTTT.

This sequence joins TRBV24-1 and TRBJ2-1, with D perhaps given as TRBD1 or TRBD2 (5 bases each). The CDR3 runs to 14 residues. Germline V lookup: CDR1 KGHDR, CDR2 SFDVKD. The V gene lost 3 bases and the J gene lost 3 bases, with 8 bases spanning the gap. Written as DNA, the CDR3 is TGTGCCACCAGTGATGAGGGGCGCTACAATGAGCAGTTCTTC. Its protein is CATSDEGRYNEQFF.

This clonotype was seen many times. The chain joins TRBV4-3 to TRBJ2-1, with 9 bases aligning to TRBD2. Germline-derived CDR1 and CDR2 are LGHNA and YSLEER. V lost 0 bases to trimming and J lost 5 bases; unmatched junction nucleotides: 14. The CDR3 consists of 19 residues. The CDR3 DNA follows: TGCGCCAGCAGCCAAGATCTGCCGATGAAAGCGGGGGGACACAATGAGCAGTTCTTC. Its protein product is CASSQDLPMKAGGHNEQFF.

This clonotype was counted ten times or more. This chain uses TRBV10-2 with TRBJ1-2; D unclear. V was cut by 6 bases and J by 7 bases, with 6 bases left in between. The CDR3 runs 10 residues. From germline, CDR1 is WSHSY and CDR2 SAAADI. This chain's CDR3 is CASRGGGYTF. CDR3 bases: TGCGCCAGCAGGGGAGGTGGCTACACCTTC.

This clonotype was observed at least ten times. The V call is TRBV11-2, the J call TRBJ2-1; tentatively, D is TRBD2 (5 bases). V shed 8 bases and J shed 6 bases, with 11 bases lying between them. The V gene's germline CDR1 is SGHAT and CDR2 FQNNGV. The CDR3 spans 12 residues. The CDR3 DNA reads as TGTGCCAGCGAGAGGGAGCTCAATGAGCAGTTCTTC. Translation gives CASERELNEQFF. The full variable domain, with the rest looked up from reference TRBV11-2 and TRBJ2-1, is EAGVAQSPRYKIIEKRQSVAFWCNPISGHATLYWYQQILGQGPKLLIQFQNNGVVDDSQLPKDRFSAERLKGVDSTLKIQPAKLEDSAVYLCASERELNEQFFGPGTRLTVL.

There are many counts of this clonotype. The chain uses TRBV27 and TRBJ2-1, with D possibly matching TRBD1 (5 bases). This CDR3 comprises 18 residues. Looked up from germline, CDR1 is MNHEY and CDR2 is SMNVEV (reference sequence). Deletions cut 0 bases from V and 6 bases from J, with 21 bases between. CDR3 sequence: CASSLSISPQGQGNEQFF. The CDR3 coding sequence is TGTGCCAGCAGTTTATCGATAAGTCCGCAGGGTCAGGGCAATGAGCAGTTCTTC.

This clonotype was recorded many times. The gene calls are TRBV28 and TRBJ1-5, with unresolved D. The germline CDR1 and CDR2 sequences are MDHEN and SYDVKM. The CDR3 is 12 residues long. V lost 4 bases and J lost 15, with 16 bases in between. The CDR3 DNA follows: TGTGCCAGCAGTTCTCACCTTTACGCCCGGCATTTT. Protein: CASSSHLYARHF. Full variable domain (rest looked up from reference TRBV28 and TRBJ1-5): DVKVTQSSRYLVKRTGEKVFLECVQDMDHENMFWYRQDPGLGLRLIYFSYDVKMKEKGDIPEGYSVSREKKERFSLILESASTNQTSMYLCASSSHLYARHFGDGTRLSIL.

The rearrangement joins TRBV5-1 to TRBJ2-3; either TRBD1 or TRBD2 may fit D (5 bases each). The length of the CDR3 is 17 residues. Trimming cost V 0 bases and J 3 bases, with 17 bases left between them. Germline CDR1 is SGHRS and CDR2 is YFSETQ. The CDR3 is CASSLDGTRSLTDTQYF. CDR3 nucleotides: TGCGCCAGCAGCTTGGACGGGACCAGATCTTTAACAGATACGCAGTATTTT.

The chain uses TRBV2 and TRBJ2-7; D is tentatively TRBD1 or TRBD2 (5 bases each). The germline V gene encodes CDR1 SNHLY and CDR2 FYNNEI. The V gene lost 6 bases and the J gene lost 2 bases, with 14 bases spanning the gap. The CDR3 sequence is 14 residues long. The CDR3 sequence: CASRDGTSTYEQYF. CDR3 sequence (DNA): TGTGCCAGCAGGGACGGGACGTCGACCTACGAGCAGTACTTC.

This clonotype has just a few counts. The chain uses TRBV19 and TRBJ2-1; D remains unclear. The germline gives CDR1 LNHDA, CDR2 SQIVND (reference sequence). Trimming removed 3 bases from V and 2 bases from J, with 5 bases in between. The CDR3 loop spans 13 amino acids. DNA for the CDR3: TGTGCCAGTAGTATTGGGGCCTACAATGAGCAGTTCTTC. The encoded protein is CASSIGAYNEQFF.

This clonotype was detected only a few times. The CDR3 loop is CASSPRGGGGRGQPQHF. DNA for the CDR3: TGTGCCAGCAGCCCCAGGGGGGGAGGGGGCCGAGGTCAGCCCCAGCATTTT. The rearrangement joins TRBV12-3 or TRBV12-4 to TRBJ1-5; 7 bases are a match to TRBD1. V shed 6 bases, J shed 6 bases, and the junction held 17 bases outside the gene matches. The CDR3 has 17 amino acids.

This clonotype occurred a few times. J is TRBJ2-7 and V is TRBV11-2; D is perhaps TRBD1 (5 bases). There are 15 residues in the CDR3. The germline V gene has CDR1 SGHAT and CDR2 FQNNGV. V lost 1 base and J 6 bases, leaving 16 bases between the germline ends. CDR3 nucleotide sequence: TGTGCCAGCAGCTTAGTTGGGGCCTCGGAAAGCGAGCAGTACTTC. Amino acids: CASSLVGASESEQYF.

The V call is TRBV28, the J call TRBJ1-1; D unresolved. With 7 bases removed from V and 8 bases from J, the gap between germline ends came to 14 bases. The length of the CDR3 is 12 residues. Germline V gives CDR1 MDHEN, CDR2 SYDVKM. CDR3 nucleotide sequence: TGTGCCAGCATCGAAAGAAGTCGGGAAGCTTTCTTT. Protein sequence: CASIERSREAFF.

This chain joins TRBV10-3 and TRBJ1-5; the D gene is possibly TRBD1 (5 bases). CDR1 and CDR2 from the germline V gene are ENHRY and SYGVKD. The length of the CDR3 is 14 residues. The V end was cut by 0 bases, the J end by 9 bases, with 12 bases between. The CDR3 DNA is TGTGCCATCAGTGAGTCGGGGGACTATTGGCCCCAGCATTTT. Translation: CAISESGDYWPQHF.

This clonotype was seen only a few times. The CDR3 sequence: CAWSPLGLEAFF. The CDR3 bases are TGTGCCTGGTCTCCCTTGGGGCTTGAAGCTTTCTTT. The chain recombines TRBV30 with TRBJ1-1; maybe TRBD1 (5 bases). The CDR3 consists of 12 residues. Looked up from germline, CDR1 is GTSNPN and CDR2 is SVGIG (reference sequence). Trimming cost V 5 bases and J 7 bases, with 14 bases left between them.